Presented here are 28 T cell receptor beta chains from one specimen sequenced in a study of blood T cell repertoires in COVID-19. The protocol was immunoSEQ multiplex PCR, while the TCRdb copy is restricted to in-frame clones and leaves out a portion. This sample has some 200,000 clones; roughly four fifths occur once, and the top ten carry roughly 1.3%. What was sequenced was PBMCs or T cells enriched from blood (not recorded which). These receptors came from a woman aged 40-49 years with acute COVID-19.

The rearrangement joins TRBV4-1 to TRBJ2-1; TRBD1 agrees at 8 bases. This CDR3 has 16 residues. In germline, CDR1 is MGHRA, CDR2 YSYEKL. The J segment lost 2 bases and the V segment lost 4 bases, leaving 7 bases of the junction unmatched. In DNA form, the CDR3 reads TGCGCCAGCAGCCTCACGACAGGGGCAACCTACAATGAGCAGTTCTTC. Residues: CASSLTTGATYNEQFF.

The rearrangement links TRBV25-1 to TRBJ2-3, with D tentatively TRBD2 (5 bases). This CDR3 spans 16 amino acids. Trimming shortened V by 3 bases and J by 5 bases, and 18 bases separated the two germline ends. In germline, CDR1 is MGHDK, CDR2 SYGVNS. The CDR3 sequence: CASSESGYGWGDTQYF. As DNA, the CDR3 is TGTGCCAGCAGTGAGTCGGGGTACGGGTGGGGAGATACGCAGTATTTT.

This clone has a handful of counts. The chain joins TRBV3-1 (or the pseudogene TRBV3-2) to TRBJ2-1; 7 bases fit TRBD2. CDR1 and CDR2 (germline): LGHDT, YNNKEL (reference sequence). Trimming cost V 2 bases and J 10 bases; bases outside gene matches: 5. The CDR3 has 13 amino acids. The CDR3 sequence is CASSQYDGGEQFF. CDR3 coding DNA: TGTGCCAGCAGCCAATATGACGGGGGGGAGCAGTTCTTC.

The chain employs TRBV9 and TRBJ2-2; TRBD2 matches at 7 bases. The V and J ends lost 7 bases and 6 bases, in that order; junction bases with no gene match: 9. Germline loops: CDR1 SGDLS, CDR2 YYNGEE. This CDR3 is 14 amino acids long. This CDR3 is CASAGEGKAGELFF. The CDR3 coding sequence is TGTGCCAGCGCCGGGGAGGGGAAGGCCGGGGAGCTGTTTTTT.

This chain uses TRBV28 with TRBJ1-4; D might be TRBD1 (5 bases). Trimming left V 0 bases short and J 7 bases short, with 18 bases between. Germline loops: CDR1 MDHEN, CDR2 SYDVKM. The CDR3 spans 17 residues. The CDR3 sequence: CASSLWVPGFRTEKLFF. In nucleotides, the CDR3 is TGTGCCAGCAGTTTATGGGTGCCAGGGTTCCGAACTGAAAAACTGTTTTTT. Full variable domain (remainder filled in from reference TRBV28 and TRBJ1-4): DVKVTQSSRYLVKRTGEKVFLECVQDMDHENMFWYRQDPGLGLRLIYFSYDVKMKEKGDIPEGYSVSREKKERFSLILESASTNQTSMYLCASSLWVPGFRTEKLFFGSGTQLSVL.

The chain recombines TRBV7-9 with TRBJ1-2; D is undetermined. Per the germline V gene, CDR1 is SEHNR and CDR2 is FQNEAQ (reference sequence). This CDR3 has 14 amino acids. Trimming took off 1 base at V and 4 bases at J, with 10 bases between the two ends. In DNA form, the CDR3 reads TGTGCCAGCAGCTTAGGTGGCTTAACCTATGGCTACACCTTC. This gives the protein CASSLGGLTYGYTF.

The genes are TRBV5-4 and TRBJ2-1; D remains unclear. The CDR3 has 14 amino acids. Germline values: CDR1 SGHNT, CDR2 YYREEE (reference sequence). Trimming took off 2 bases at V and 4 bases at J, with 10 bases between the two ends. The CDR3 spells CASSFGPEYNEQFF. The DNA of the CDR3 is TGTGCCAGCAGCTTTGGGCCGGAATACAATGAGCAGTTCTTC.

This clone has more than one count but fewer than ten. The J gene is TRBJ2-1, the V gene TRBV19; 10 positions agree with TRBD2. The J segment lost 5 bases and the V segment lost 3 bases, leaving 1 base of the junction unmatched. Germline values: CDR1 LNHDA, CDR2 SQIVND (reference sequence). The CDR3 is 14 residues long. CDR3 nucleotide sequence: TGTGCCAGTAGTATTCTAGCGGGGGACAATGAGCAGTTCTTC. Translation: CASSILAGDNEQFF.

CDR3 sequence (DNA): TGTGCCAGTACCCGCTCGCGCGACAGGGGGCCGGGTGGCTACACCTTC. This codes for CASTRSRDRGPGGYTF. The chain combines TRBV19 with TRBJ1-2; TRBD1 matches 10 bases. CDR3 length: 16 residues. J was trimmed by 7 bases and V by 7 bases; bases with no gene match: 15. Germline V gene sequence: CDR1 LNHDA, CDR2 SQIVND (reference sequence).

The V and J genes are TRBV18 and TRBJ1-6, with 7 bases that match TRBD1. Germline-derived CDR1 and CDR2 are KGHSH and LQKENI. The CDR3 totals 16 residues. V shed 1 base and J 9 bases; nucleotides not matched to a gene: 9. CDR3 sequence (DNA): TGTGCCAGCTCACCACTGAGGGACAGTGGGGGTTCACCCCTCCACTTT. It encodes CASSPLRDSGGSPLHF. The entire variable domain, with the rest obtained from reference TRBV18 and TRBJ1-6, is as follows: NAGVMQNPRHLVRRRGQEARLRCSPMKGHSHVYWYRQLPEEGLKFMVYLQKENIIDESGMPKERFSAEFPKEGPSILRIQQVVRGDSAAYFCASSPLRDSGGSPLHFGNGTRLTVT.

In its sample, this clone was seen once. The chain recombines TRBV29-1 with TRBJ2-1, with 7 bases matching TRBD2. CDR1 SQVTM and CDR2 ANQGSEA come from the germline V gene. V lost 7 bases, J lost 2 bases, and 17 bases stayed unmatched. The CDR3 runs 17 residues. CDR3 amino acids: CSGRTSQTPAPYNEQFF. The CDR3 coding sequence is TGCAGCGGACGGACTAGTCAGACGCCGGCACCCTACAATGAGCAGTTCTTC.

The chain uses TRBV5-5 and TRBJ2-2; D gene uncertain. This CDR3 has 13 residues. V lost 0 bases, J lost 6 bases, and 6 bases lay in between. Germline CDR1 reads SGHKS; CDR2 reads YYEKEE (reference sequence). CDR3 DNA: TGTGCCAGCAGCTTGGTTCAGGCCGGGGAGCTGTTTTTT. Translated, it gives CASSLVQAGELFF.

V is TRBV7-2 and J is TRBJ2-1; 9 positions agree with TRBD2. Trimming removed 5 bases from V and 6 bases from J; junction bases left unmatched: 11. In germline, CDR1 is SGHTA, CDR2 FQGNSA. The CDR3 has 16 residues. The CDR3 spells CASSPRLGGGANEQFF. The CDR3 nucleotides are TGTGCCAGCAGCCCCCGCTTGGGCGGGGGGGCCAATGAGCAGTTCTTC.

The V gene is TRBV6-1, the J gene TRBJ2-3; a possible D gene is TRBD1 (7 bases). Germline V gives CDR1 MNHNS, CDR2 SASEGT. Trimming removed 4 bases from V and 1 base from J, with 9 bases in between. The CDR3 is 14 residues long. The CDR3 region has the DNA TGTGCCAGCAGTGGGAGGGGGCGCACAGATACGCAGTATTTT. Protein sequence: CASSGRGRTDTQYF.

This clone appeared a few times. The V and J genes are TRBV15 and TRBJ1-1; 9 positions agree with TRBD1. CDR3 length equals 13 residues. Trimming at V came to 5 bases and at J to 8 bases, leaving 6 bases not matched to a gene. CDR1 is LNHNV and CDR2 is YYDKDF in the germline V gene (reference sequence). The CDR3: CATSGQGRAEAFF. CDR3 DNA sequence: TGTGCCACCAGCGGACAGGGGAGGGCCGAAGCTTTCTTT.

The chain links TRBV7-8 to TRBJ1-4; D gene unclear. The CDR3 is made up of 15 amino acids. The germline V and J ends were trimmed by 1 base and 7 bases, with 13 bases remaining between them. Germline-derived CDR1 and CDR2 are SGHVS and FQNEAQ. Here the CDR3 DNA reads TGTGCCAGCAGCTTAGGAGGGTTGGGATCTGAAAAACTGTTTTTT. Encoded protein: CASSLGGLGSEKLFF.

This chain links TRBV30 with TRBJ1-2, with a possible D match to TRBD1 (5 bases). The V gene lost 2 bases and the J gene lost 4 bases, with 11 bases spanning the gap. The CDR3 consists of 13 residues. The germline V gene has CDR1 GTSNPN and CDR2 SVGIG (reference sequence). The CDR3 spells CAWSQGNSYGYTF. Written as DNA, the CDR3 is TGTGCCTGGAGTCAGGGAAACTCCTATGGCTACACCTTC.

This rearrangement joins TRBV2 to TRBJ2-5; weak D call: TRBD1 (5 bases). Trimming removed 7 bases from V and 0 bases from J, with 12 bases in between. Looked up from germline, CDR1 is SNHLY and CDR2 is FYNNEI. The CDR3 consists of 14 residues. The DNA of the CDR3 is TGTGCCAGCACGACAGACAGAAACCAAGAGACCCAGTACTTC. Protein product: CASTTDRNQETQYF. The full variable domain, in which reference TRBV2 and TRBJ2-5 provide the parts outside the CDR3, is EPEVTQTPSHQVTQMGQEVILRCVPISNHLYFYWYRQILGQKVEFLVSFYNNEISEKSEIFDDQFSVERPDGSNFTLKIRSTKLEDSAMYFCASTTDRNQETQYFGPGTRLLVL.

This chain connects TRBV3-1 (or the pseudogene TRBV3-2) to TRBJ2-3; TRBD2 might be the D (6 bases). Trimming left V 4 bases short and J 2 bases short, with 10 bases between. The germline gives CDR1 LGHDT, CDR2 YNNKEL (reference sequence). This CDR3 is 14 amino acids long. The CDR3 DNA follows: TGTGCCAGCAGCCTTGCGGGGCCCACAGATACGCAGTATTTT. This sequence encodes CASSLAGPTDTQYF.

J is TRBJ1-1 and V is TRBV3-1 (or the pseudogene TRBV3-2), with 8 bases matching TRBD1. Germline V CDR1 and CDR2: LGHDT, YNNKEL (reference sequence). V dropped 5 bases and J dropped 7; count of bases not matched to a gene: 9. The CDR3 runs 14 residues. The CDR3 loop is CASSVGQGYNEAFF. As DNA, the CDR3 is TGTGCCAGCAGCGTAGGACAGGGATACAATGAAGCTTTCTTT.

The V call is TRBV7-9, the J call TRBJ2-2, with D possibly being TRBD2 (5 bases). V lost 0 bases to trimming and J lost 6 bases, with 5 bases between them. The CDR3 runs 13 residues. Germline-derived CDR1 and CDR2 are SEHNR and FQNEAQ (reference sequence). The CDR3 coding sequence is TGTGCCAGCAGCTTAGCGGGAGCCGGGGAGCTGTTTTTT. It codes for CASSLAGAGELFF.

The chain is built from TRBV19 and TRBJ2-7, with TRBD2 matching over 7 bases. The CDR3 runs to 15 residues. The V gene end was trimmed by 3 bases and the J gene end by 1 base; junction bases not matched to a gene: 6. CDR1 is LNHDA, CDR2 SQIVND, per germline (reference sequence). The chain's CDR3 is CASSMEASGSYEQYF. The CDR3 nucleotides read TGTGCCAGTAGTATGGAGGCTAGCGGATCCTACGAGCAGTACTTC.

In its sample, this clone was seen a few times. The rearrangement uses TRBV28 and TRBJ2-1; 8 bases match TRBD2. J lost 9 bases, V lost 6 bases, and 10 bases had no gene match. The CDR3 has 14 residues. The V gene's germline CDR1 is MDHEN and CDR2 SYDVKM. The CDR3 loop reads CASRSPGGRGEQFF. The CDR3 coding sequence is TGTGCCAGCAGATCCCCGGGGGGGAGGGGTGAGCAGTTCTTC.

The gene calls are TRBV5-8 and TRBJ2-1; D perhaps matches TRBD2 (7 bases). Germline values: CDR1 SGHTS, CDR2 YDEGEE. The CDR3 totals 15 residues. Trimming removed 7 bases at V and 0 bases at J, with 14 bases between. CDR3 in amino acids: CASLRGASSYNEQFF. The CDR3 nucleotides read TGTGCCAGCCTACGGGGGGCTAGCTCCTACAATGAGCAGTTCTTC. Using reference TRBV5-8 and TRBJ2-1 for the parts outside the CDR3, the full variable domain is EAGVTQSPTHLIKTRGQQATLRCSPISGHTSVYWYQQALGLGLQFLLWYDEGEERNRGNFPPRFSGRQFPNYSSELNVNALELEDSALYLCASLRGASSYNEQFFGPGTRLTVL.

The V call is TRBV5-1, the J call TRBJ2-1; 7 bases are a match to TRBD1. Germline V CDR1 and CDR2: SGHRS, YFSETQ. V dropped 2 bases and J dropped 6; count of bases not matched to a gene: 8. The CDR3 has 15 residues. CDR3 sequence: CASSLGSGGFNEQFF. The CDR3 nucleotides read TGCGCCAGCAGCTTAGGGTCAGGGGGTTTCAATGAGCAGTTCTTC. Variable domain in full (rest from reference TRBV5-1 and TRBJ2-1): KAGVTQTPRYLIKTRGQQVTLSCSPISGHRSVSWYQQTPGQGLQFLFEYFSETQRNKGNFPGRFSGRQFSNSRSEMNVSTLELGDSALYLCASSLGSGGFNEQFFGPGTRLTVL.

The chain couples TRBV12-3 or TRBV12-4 to TRBJ1-1; weak D call: TRBD1 (5 bases). Trimming removed 3 bases from V and 1 base from J, with 6 bases in between. The CDR3 sequence is 13 residues long. CDR3 in amino acids: CASSFQGNTEAFF. The CDR3, as DNA: TGTGCCAGCAGTTTTCAGGGGAACACTGAAGCTTTCTTT.

As regards this clone: With a much larger clone just one base away, this may be a read error. V is TRBV4-2 and J is TRBJ1-5; perhaps TRBD1 as D (5 bases). CDR3 length: 13 residues. Trimming pared 1 base from V and 5 bases from J, leaving 6 bases between. From germline, CDR1 is LGHNA and CDR2 YNFKEQ. In nucleotides, the CDR3 is TGTGCCAGCAGCCAAGGGGGGGATCAGCCCCAGCATTTT. This sequence encodes CASSQGGDQPQHF.

J is TRBJ1-5 and V is TRBV7-2, with D perhaps TRBD1 (5 bases). Trimming removed 1 base from V and 5 bases from J, with 15 bases in between. Germline CDR1 and CDR2: SGHTA and FQGNSA. This CDR3 has 16 amino acids. CDR3 coding DNA: TGTGCCAGCAGCTTAGTATCGGCAGCCAGGGATCAGCCCCAGCATTTT. It translates to CASSLVSAARDQPQHF.